This T cell receptor beta chain was recorded in a study of blood T cell repertoires in COVID-19. Study at large: The analysed material was cDNA or gDNA that came from T cells, B-cell-depleted T cells, or PBMCs.

Only in-frame clones appear in the TCRdb table, and some are missing; sequencing was by immunoSEQ multiplex PCR. The sample has 200,000 to 300,000 clones; around 90% are singletons. The sequenced sample was peripheral blood. The receptor's source is a man aged 25 to 40 with COVID-19, enrolled during active disease.

CDR3: CASSGEFYSNQPQHF. In DNA form, the CDR3 reads TGTGCCAGCTCTGGGGAGTTTTATAGCAATCAGCCCCAGCATTTT. This sequence joins TRBV2 and TRBJ1-5, with no clear D. The CDR3 extends over 15 amino acids. Per the germline V gene, CDR1 is SNHLY and CDR2 is FYNNEI. Trimming removed 8 bases from V and 0 bases from J, with 14 bases in between.